The 27 T cell receptor beta chains reported below all come from one sample, sequenced in a study of Graves' ophthalmopathy and Graves' hyperthyroidism. The authors amplified TCR beta CDR3 regions from RNA transcripts. After a first-round RT-PCR with HTBI primers, a second-round multiplex PCR was run. TCRdb processed the multiplex PCR reads anew with MiXCR; each CDR3 protein has one entry. The table shows hundreds of thousands of distinct CDR3 sequences, with 40% to 50% occurring only once. Sequenced material: peripheral blood. These receptors originate from an adult man with Graves' ophthalmopathy.

The V call is TRBV5-1, the J call TRBJ2-2, with 9 bases that match TRBD1. Germline CDR1 SGHRS, CDR2 YFSETQ. CDR3 size: 15 residues. V was pared by 6 bases and J by 3 bases, with 6 bases of the junction left unmatched. The CDR3 spells CASTPGQGDTGELFF. The DNA for the CDR3 is TGCGCCAGCACCCCGGGACAGGGAGACACCGGGGAGCTGTTTTTT.

This clonotype was counted once. This CDR3 reads CASSRLGTSGDEQYF. CDR3 DNA sequence: TGTGCCAGCAGCCGCCTTGGGACTAGCGGGGACGAGCAGTACTTC. The chain carries TRBV7-2 and TRBJ2-7; TRBD2 matches 13 bases. This CDR3 is built from 15 residues. CDR1 and CDR2 (germline): SGHTA, FQGNSA. V dropped 5 bases and J dropped 5; count of bases not matched to a gene: 6.

The V call is TRBV4-1, the J call TRBJ1-6, with a weak D call TRBD1 (6 bases). V lost 0 bases, J lost 3 bases, and 15 bases lay in between. The CDR3 has 18 residues. Germline assignment: CDR1 MGHRA and CDR2 YSYEKL. The CDR3 is CASSQDPRQEDYNSPLHF. The CDR3, as DNA: TGCGCCAGCAGCCAAGACCCTCGACAGGAAGACTATAATTCACCCCTCCACTTT.

The V and J genes are TRBV19 and TRBJ2-2; D perhaps matches TRBD1 (6 bases). Germline values: CDR1 LNHDA, CDR2 SQIVND (reference sequence). The ends were cut back, 11 bases at V and 10 bases at J, with 17 bases in the middle. The CDR3 loop spans 12 amino acids. Written as DNA, the CDR3 is TGTGCCGCCCTTCAGGGGTCCGAGGAGCTGTTTTTT. This codes for CAALQGSEELFF.

The CDR3 is CASSAGQPQHF. CDR3 nucleotide sequence: TGCGCCAGCAGCGCAGGACAGCCCCAGCATTTT. The chain has TRBV5-1 and TRBJ1-5, with D uncertain. Germline CDR1 SGHRS, CDR2 YFSETQ. The CDR3 is made up of 11 amino acids. Trimming shortened V by 4 bases and J by 7 bases, and 6 bases separated the two germline ends.

The genes are TRBV7-2 and TRBJ2-7; D is possibly TRBD1 or TRBD2 (5 bases each). Trimming stripped 3 bases from V and 2 bases from J, with 14 bases between. The CDR3 spans 15 residues. Germline CDR1 SGHTA, CDR2 FQGNSA. CDR3 sequence reads: CASSLGRVSAYEQYF. The CDR3 region has the DNA TGTGCCAGCAGCTTGGGGCGGGTCTCTGCCTACGAGCAGTACTTC.

This chain joins TRBV6-1 and TRBJ1-2, with a weak D call TRBD1 (6 bases). Germline CDR1 and CDR2: MNHNS and SASEGT. V gave up 6 bases and J gave up 6 bases, with 14 bases separating them. This CDR3 is 13 amino acids long. CDR3: CASSGTGIDGYTF. The CDR3 region has the DNA TGTGCCAGCAGCGGAACAGGGATCGATGGCTACACCTTC.

This clonotype was counted ten times or more. This chain uses TRBV7-9 with TRBJ1-6, with D unclear. The V end lost 1 base, the J end lost 3 bases, and 10 bases lay between the germline ends. Germline V gene lookup returns CDR1 SEHNR and CDR2 FQNEAQ (reference sequence). This CDR3 region has 16 residues. CDR3 sequence reads: CASSLELGRYNSPLHF. The CDR3 DNA reads as TGTGCCAGCAGCTTAGAGCTCGGCCGCTATAATTCACCCCTCCACTTT. Supplemented by reference TRBV7-9 and TRBJ1-6, the full variable domain reads DTGVSQNPRHKITKRGQNVTFRCDPISEHNRLYWYRQTLGQGPEFLTYFQNEAQLEKSRLLSDRFSAERPKGSFSTLEIQRTEQGDSAMYLCASSLELGRYNSPLHFGNGTRLTVT.

The chain has TRBV19 and TRBJ2-5, with 8 bases aligning to TRBD1. This CDR3 region has 14 residues. The germline V gene has CDR1 LNHDA and CDR2 SQIVND (reference sequence). J lost 5 bases, V lost 5 bases, and 7 bases had no gene match. The CDR3 spells CASSPRQGRETQYF. The CDR3 DNA is TGTGCCAGTAGTCCCCGACAGGGGAGGGAGACCCAGTACTTC.

J is TRBJ2-7 and V is TRBV19, with 12 bases that match TRBD1. This CDR3 has 14 amino acids. The trim removed 3 bases at V and 6 bases at J, leaving 3 bases unmatched. Germline V CDR1 and CDR2: LNHDA, SQIVND (reference sequence). The CDR3 bases are TGTGCCAGTAGTATCGGGACAGGGGGCGGCGAGCAGTACTTC. Translated, it gives CASSIGTGGGEQYF.

CDR3 loop: CASSDQGNQETQYF. Here the CDR3 DNA reads TGCGCCAGCAGTGACCAGGGGAACCAAGAGACCCAGTACTTC. The gene calls are TRBV10-1 and TRBJ2-5, with D perhaps TRBD1 (6 bases). Germline lookup yields CDR1 WNHNN and CDR2 SYGVQD (reference sequence). The CDR3 contains 14 residues. Deletions cut 3 bases from V and 0 bases from J, with 8 bases between.

The rearrangement uses TRBV5-1 and TRBJ2-7; unclear D gene. V was shortened by 0 bases and J by 4 bases, with 8 bases between the two germline ends. The germline gives CDR1 SGHRS, CDR2 YFSETQ. The length of the CDR3 is 13 residues. The CDR3 is CASSLVPLYEQYF. The CDR3 DNA is TGCGCCAGCAGCTTGGTCCCACTGTACGAGCAGTACTTC.

This sequence joins TRBV10-2 and TRBJ2-5; 9 bases map to TRBD2. Germline V gives CDR1 WSHSY, CDR2 SAAADI. The CDR3 contains 17 residues. The V gene end was trimmed by 6 bases and the J gene end by 4 bases; junction bases not matched to a gene: 15. The CDR3 DNA sequence: TGCGCCAGCAGCAAGGATAGCGGGAGTGGGTTCGGAGAGACCCAGTACTTC. This codes for CASSKDSGSGFGETQYF.

The chain couples TRBV5-1 to TRBJ2-2, with TRBD2 matching 7 bases. The ends lost 0 bases at V and 5 bases at J; junction bases unmatched: 7. Germline CDR1 and CDR2: SGHRS and YFSETQ. The CDR3 length is 16 residues. In nucleotides, the CDR3 is TGCGCCAGCAGCTTGGAGGCGGGGGAACTTACCGGGGAGCTGTTTTTT. Translation: CASSLEAGELTGELFF.

This clonotype was seen repeatedly, ten times or more. One end of the junction does not line up with germline, which may come from a read error. The rearrangement uses TRBV7-9 and TRBJ1-1, with 8 positions matching TRBD1. The CDR3 contains 13 residues. Germline loops: CDR1 SEHNR, CDR2 FQNEAQ (reference sequence). Here the CDR3 DNA reads TGTGCCAGCAGCCTAGCACAGGGGGCTGAAGCTTTCTTT. Amino acids: CASSLAQGAEAFF.

The V gene is TRBV19, the J gene TRBJ1-5, with 9 bases matching TRBD1. The V gene end was trimmed by 7 bases and the J gene end by 7 bases; junction bases not matched to a gene: 11. The CDR3 is 15 amino acids. CDR1 is LNHDA and CDR2 is SQIVND in the germline V gene (reference sequence). Written as DNA, the CDR3 is TGTGCCAGTATCGGGACAGGGAGGGCAGAGCAGCCCCAGCATTTT. It yields the protein CASIGTGRAEQPQHF.

This clonotype was seen a single time. This chain joins TRBV19 and TRBJ2-7; perhaps D is TRBD1 or TRBD2 (5 bases each). Trimming removed 7 bases from V and 4 bases from J, with 11 bases in between. Per germline, CDR1 LNHDA and CDR2 SQIVND (reference sequence). The CDR3 runs 12 residues. The CDR3 loop is CASKSEGYEQYF. The CDR3 DNA is TGTGCCAGTAAGAGTGAGGGGTACGAGCAGTACTTC.

Concerning this clonotype: Germline is not matched at one junction end, which may reflect a read error. This rearrangement joins TRBV7-7 to TRBJ2-5, with 10 nucleotides matching TRBD1. Germline V gene sequence: CDR1 SSHAT, CDR2 FNYEAQ (reference sequence). CDR3 length equals 17 residues. DNA for the CDR3: TGTGCTAGCAGTCTGGCTCCCGGGACAGGGGATTGGGAGACCCAGTACTTC. This sequence encodes CASSLAPGTGDWETQYF.

The rearrangement uses TRBV7-9 and TRBJ2-7, with D tentatively TRBD1 or TRBD2 (5 bases each). This CDR3 is 15 amino acids long. The germline gives CDR1 SEHNR, CDR2 FQNEAQ (reference sequence). The germline V and J ends were trimmed by 1 base and 4 bases, with 14 bases remaining between them. The DNA for the CDR3 is TGTGCCAGCAGCTTAGACCGGGGCATTGGTTACGAGCAGTACTTC. It is translated as CASSLDRGIGYEQYF. Drawing the rest from reference TRBV7-9 and TRBJ2-7, the complete variable domain is DTGVSQNPRHKITKRGQNVTFRCDPISEHNRLYWYRQTLGQGPEFLTYFQNEAQLEKSRLLSDRFSAERPKGSFSTLEIQRTEQGDSAMYLCASSLDRGIGYEQYFGPGTRLTVT.

This clonotype has just one count. The rearrangement uses TRBV7-3 and TRBJ1-2; weak D call: TRBD1 (5 bases). Germline V gene data show CDR1 as SGHTA and CDR2 as FQGTGA. The CDR3 extends over 15 amino acids. Trimming removed 4 bases from V and 4 bases from J, with 16 bases in between. CDR3 DNA: TGTGCCAGCAGCTCTCAGGGCGTTAGCTCCTATGGCTACACCTTC. Translation: CASSSQGVSSYGYTF.

The rearrangement links TRBV12-3 or TRBV12-4 to TRBJ1-2, with 8 bases that match TRBD1. V dropped 7 bases and J dropped 6; count of bases not matched to a gene: 7. This CDR3 has 13 residues. CDR3 loop: CASNVGTGDGYTF. CDR3 nucleotides: TGTGCCAGCAACGTCGGGACAGGTGATGGCTACACCTTC.

The CDR3 sequence: CASSAEYIYNEQFF. The CDR3 DNA is TGTGCCAGCAGTGCGGAGTATATCTACAATGAGCAGTTCTTC. This sequence joins TRBV25-1 and TRBJ2-1; no clear D. Germline assignment: CDR1 MGHDK and CDR2 SYGVNS. The V and J ends lost 4 bases and 3 bases respectively, with 10 bases between them. The CDR3 has 14 residues.

The chain couples TRBV29-1 to TRBJ2-7; a possible D gene is TRBD2 (6 bases). Trimming shortened V by 7 bases and J by 3 bases, and 19 bases separated the two germline ends. This CDR3 is built from 14 residues. Germline loops: CDR1 SQVTM, CDR2 ANQGSEA. This chain's CDR3 is CSATGRRGNYEQYF. As DNA, the CDR3 is TGCAGCGCCACTGGCCGGAGGGGAAACTACGAGCAGTACTTC.

A remark on this clonotype: This may be a read error: a much more frequent sequence differs by one nucleotide. The chain links TRBV20-1 to TRBJ2-5, with no clear D. The CDR3 covers 10 residues. CDR1 and CDR2 from the germline V gene are DFQATT and SNEGSKA (reference sequence). Trimming stripped 1 base from V and 5 bases from J, with 2 bases between. CDR3 amino acids: CSARGETQYF. In DNA, the CDR3 is TGCAGTGCTAGAGGGGAGACCCAGTACTTC.

This clonotype appeared a few times. V is TRBV29-1 and J is TRBJ2-5; D remains unclear. Germline values: CDR1 SQVTM, CDR2 ANQGSEA. This CDR3 contains 13 residues. V shed 5 bases and J shed 2 bases, with 12 bases lying between them. Here the CDR3 DNA reads TGCAGCGTTCGCTTGATTCTGCAAGAGACCCAGTACTTC. Protein product: CSVRLILQETQYF.

The chain is built from TRBV5-1 and TRBJ2-7; 8 positions match TRBD1. Germline V gene lookup returns CDR1 SGHRS and CDR2 YFSETQ. J was trimmed by 1 base and V by 5 bases; bases with no gene match: 14. The CDR3 contains 17 residues. The CDR3 is CASRVAAGTGVSYEQYF. For the CDR3, the DNA is TGCGCCAGCAGAGTTGCCGCCGGGACAGGAGTATCCTACGAGCAGTACTTC.

To note about this clonotype: The limits of the CDR3 on the DNA are not certain, so only TCRdb's listed CDR3 is given. The rearrangement joins TRBV29-1 to TRBJ1-4; the table gives TRBD1 as D, unverified against the DNA. The CDR3 is 14 residues long, counting both termini. CDR1 is SQVTM, CDR2 ANQGSEA, per germline. The CDR3 spells CSVDETVLVKNCFF.